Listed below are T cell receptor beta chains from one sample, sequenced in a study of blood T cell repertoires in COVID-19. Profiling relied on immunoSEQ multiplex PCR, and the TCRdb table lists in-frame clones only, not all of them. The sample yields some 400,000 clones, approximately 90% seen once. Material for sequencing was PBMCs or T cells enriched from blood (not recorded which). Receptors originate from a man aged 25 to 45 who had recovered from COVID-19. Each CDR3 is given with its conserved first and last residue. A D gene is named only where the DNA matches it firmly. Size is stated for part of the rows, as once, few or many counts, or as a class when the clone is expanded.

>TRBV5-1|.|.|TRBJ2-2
CASSLVGRTTGELFF
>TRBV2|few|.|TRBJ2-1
CASSNSYRNEQFF
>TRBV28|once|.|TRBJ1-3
CASSTSGNTIYF
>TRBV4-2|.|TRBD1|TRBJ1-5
CASSYRQGDQPQHF
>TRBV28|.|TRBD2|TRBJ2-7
CASSFRGRVPAEQYF
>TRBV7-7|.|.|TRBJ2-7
CASSLRDGGDYEQYF
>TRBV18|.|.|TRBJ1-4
CASSHSATNEKLFF
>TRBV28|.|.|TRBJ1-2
CASTSTIDRRLNYGYTF
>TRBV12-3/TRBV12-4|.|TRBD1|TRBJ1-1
CASSSGQREAFF
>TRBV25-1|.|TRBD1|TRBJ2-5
CASSLRRTGGETQYF
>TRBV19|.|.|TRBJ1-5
CASSLGLPNQPQHF
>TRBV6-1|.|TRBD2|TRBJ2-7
CASSEIGLAAYEQYF
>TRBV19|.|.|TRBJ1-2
CASNQGWYGYTF
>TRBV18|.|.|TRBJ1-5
CASSQGGGNQPQHF
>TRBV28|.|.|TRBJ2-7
CASSPPQGPTYEQYF
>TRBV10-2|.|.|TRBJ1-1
CASSESGSLNTEAFF
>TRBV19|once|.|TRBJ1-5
CASSMNDGSQPQHF
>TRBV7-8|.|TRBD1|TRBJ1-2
CASSLIGTGINYGYTF
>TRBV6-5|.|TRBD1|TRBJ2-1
CASSYSGTAPDEQFF
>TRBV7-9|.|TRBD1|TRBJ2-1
CASSSAGTGFYNEQFF
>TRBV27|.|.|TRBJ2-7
CASSLLDGQTSYEQYF
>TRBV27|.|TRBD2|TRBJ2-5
CASSLSRTSGLVQETQYF
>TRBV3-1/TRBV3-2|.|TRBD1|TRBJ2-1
CASSHNRGNEQFF
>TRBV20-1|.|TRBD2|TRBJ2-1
CSPSGGRMDEQFF
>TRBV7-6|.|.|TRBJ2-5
CASSPWDTLGETQYF
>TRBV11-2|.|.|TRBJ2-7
CASSPAGRLPYEQYF
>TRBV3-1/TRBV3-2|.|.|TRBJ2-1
CASSHSGEHNEQFF
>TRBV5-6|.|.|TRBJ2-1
CASSPGGLEQFF
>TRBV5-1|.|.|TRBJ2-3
CASSLSPGTQSTDTQYF
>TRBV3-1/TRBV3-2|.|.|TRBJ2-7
CASSQDRARGTHEQYF
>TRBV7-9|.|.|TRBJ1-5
CASSAGSGQPQHF
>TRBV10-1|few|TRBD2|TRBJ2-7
CASSAGLAKTYEQYF
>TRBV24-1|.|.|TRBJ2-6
CATSDSPANVLTF
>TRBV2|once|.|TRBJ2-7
CANGGAGQYEQYF
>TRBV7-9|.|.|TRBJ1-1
CASSNPRVMNTEAFF
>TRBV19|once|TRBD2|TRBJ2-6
CASSKTSGRTGANVLTF
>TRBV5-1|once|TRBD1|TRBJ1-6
CASSQGQGANSPLHF